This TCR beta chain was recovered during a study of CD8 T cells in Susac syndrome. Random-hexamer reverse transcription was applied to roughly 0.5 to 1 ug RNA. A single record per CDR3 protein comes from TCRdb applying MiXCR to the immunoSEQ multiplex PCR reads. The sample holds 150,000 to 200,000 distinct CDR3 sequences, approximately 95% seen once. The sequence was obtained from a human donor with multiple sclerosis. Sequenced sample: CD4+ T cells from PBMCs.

Here the CDR3 reads CASRLSNTDTQYF. In nucleotides, the CDR3 is TGCGCCAGCAGACTATCGAACACAGATACGCAGTATTTT. The V call is TRBV10-2, the J call TRBJ2-3, with unresolved D. This CDR3 has 13 amino acids. V lost 6 bases to trimming and J lost 2 bases, with 9 bases between them. Per germline, CDR1 WSHSY and CDR2 SAAADI.